This T cell receptor (beta chain) was identified during a study of T cells expressing NK-cell markers. Study context: In sorted CD3+CD56+NKG2C+, CD3+CD56+NKG2C- and CD3+CD56-NKG2C+ T cells, TCR beta repertoires were obtained. Study-wide results and limits: Researchers report these clonotypes also headed the CD3+CD56-NKG2C+ fraction in several donors. A handful of donors carried dominant NKG2C+ clonotypes that made up roughly 1.0-7.0% of their CD8+ T cells.

The cDNA for TCR beta came from 5'RACE template switching with UMIs. TCRdb re-called the 5' RACE reads and catalogs CDR3 proteins one per entry, DNA excluded. Here the sample table reports more than 400,000 distinct CDR3 sequences. About this clonotype itself: Antigen specificity is unknown.

This CDR3 has 15 residues. The chain uses TRBV12-3 or TRBV12-4 and TRBJ2-1; there is no DNA to check the TCRdb D call of TRBD2. Sample: blood T cells: a sorted CD56 or NKG2C T cell subset, CD4+ or CD8+ T cells, or bulk PBMC T cells (not recorded which). The sequence derives from a woman between 18 and 70 years old in good health. This chain's CDR3 is CASSFLGGGADEQFF.